The T cell receptor (beta chain) under discussion was sequenced for a study of T cell responses to AZD1222 COVID-19 vaccine. Regarding the study as a whole: Clonal diversity was possibly underestimated, and white British individuals and females predominated among donors.

Some clones are missing from TCRdb's copy, which holds only in-frame ones; the method was immunoSEQ multiplex PCR. The sample has about 94,000 clones, roughly 90% seen once. Germline CDR1 is MDHEN and CDR2 is SYDVKM. The CDR3 is made up of 12 amino acids. V lost 7 bases to trimming and J lost 6 bases, with 10 bases between them. Worth noting for this clone: Its antigen is undetermined.

This specimen consisted of peripheral blood, obtained 28 days after the second AZD1222 dose. The TCR originated in an adult who received the AZD1222 COVID-19 vaccine. This chain joins TRBV28 and TRBJ1-5, with a weak D call TRBD1 (6 bases). Written as DNA, the CDR3 is TGTGCCAGCAACCAGGGGCCTCAGCCCCAGCATTTT. Residues: CASNQGPQPQHF.